A single sample gave rise to the 25 T cell receptor beta chains below, sequenced in a study of graft-versus-host responses after intestinal transplantation. These receptors lack a known antigen. The method was immunoSEQ multiplex PCR; TCRdb's version includes in-frame clones alone and lacks a portion of them. The profile shows around 100,000 clones, about 92% of them singletons. Sequencing used unstimulated CD4+ T cells sorted from spleen or lymph node cells, obtained before transplant. These receptors were taken from a human donor who was the organ donor for an intestinal transplant.

V is TRBV6-6 and J is TRBJ1-1, with 9 bases identical to TRBD1. The CDR3 runs to 13 residues. Per the germline V gene, CDR1 is MNHNY and CDR2 is SVGAGI (reference sequence). V shed 2 bases and J 12 bases; nucleotides not matched to a gene: 7. As DNA, the CDR3 is TGTGCCAGCAGTTACATCGACAGGGGGGTCACTTTCTTT. Residues: CASSYIDRGVTFF.

The gene calls are TRBV4-1 and TRBJ1-5; unclear D gene. Trimming removed 3 bases at V and 2 bases at J, with 8 bases between. The germline V gene has CDR1 MGHRA and CDR2 YSYEKL. The CDR3 contains 14 residues. CDR3 nucleotide sequence: TGCGCCAGCAGCCAGGGGTCTCGCAATCAGCCCCAGCATTTT. It yields the protein CASSQGSRNQPQHF.

Comment on this clone: Within the sample, other DNA sequences also encode this same CDR3. The V and J genes are TRBV4-3 and TRBJ2-3; D may match TRBD1 or TRBD2 (5 bases each). Germline V gene data show CDR1 as LGHNA and CDR2 as YSLEER. V lost 4 bases and J 5 bases, leaving 19 bases between the germline ends. This CDR3 has 16 residues. DNA of the CDR3: TGCGCCAGCAGCCTTATTGAGGGCGGAAGGGGAGATACGCAGTATTTT. Translated, it gives CASSLIEGGRGDTQYF.

This chain connects TRBV4-2 to TRBJ2-5; no clear D. Trimming left V 0 bases short and J 5 bases short, with 4 bases between. Germline assignment: CDR1 LGHNA and CDR2 YNFKEQ. The CDR3 spans 12 residues. CDR3 coding DNA: TGTGCCAGCAGCCAAGATCGGGAGACCCAGTACTTC. Translating it yields CASSQDRETQYF.

To note about this clone: The junction and the germline gene differ at one end; a read error may be behind it. The chain has TRBV7-2 and TRBJ2-1; TRBD2 aligns across 11 bases. Germline V gene sequence: CDR1 SGHTA, CDR2 FQGNSA. The CDR3 consists of 19 residues. CDR3 coding DNA: TGTGCCAGCAGCGCCCCGGGACTAGCGGAAGTAGGCTCCTACAACGAGCAGTTCTTC. Translated, it gives CASSAPGLAEVGSYNEQFF.

This chain uses TRBV6-5 with TRBJ2-3, with 7 nucleotides matching TRBD2. Trimming took 4 bases from V and 0 from J; bases not matched to a gene: 7. Per the germline V gene, CDR1 is MNHEY and CDR2 is SVGAGI. The CDR3 sequence is 16 residues long. In DNA form, the CDR3 reads TGTGCCAGCAGTTCCGGGAGGAGCCGCAGCACAGATACGCAGTATTTT. Its protein is CASSSGRSRSTDTQYF.

CDR3 region: CASSRPGGIFNQPQHF. The CDR3, as DNA: TGCGCCAGCAGCCGGCCCGGGGGCATATTCAATCAGCCCCAGCATTTT. This rearrangement joins TRBV5-1 to TRBJ1-5; D is possibly TRBD1 (6 bases). Germline CDR1 reads SGHRS; CDR2 reads YFSETQ. The CDR3 has 16 amino acids. Between the trimmed V and J ends, which lost 4 bases and 3 bases, there was a span of 17 bases.

This clone appeared a few times. V gene TRBV11-2 combines with J gene TRBJ1-2; 8 bases are shared with TRBD1. This CDR3 is built from 13 residues. V trimming: 5 bases; J trimming: 3 bases; junction bases outside the gene matches: 2. Germline V lookup: CDR1 SGHAT, CDR2 FQNNGV. The CDR3 DNA reads as TGTGCCAGCAGCGTGGACAGGGACTATGGCTACACCTTC. Its protein is CASSVDRDYGYTF. The full variable domain, rest sourced from reference TRBV11-2 and TRBJ1-2, is EAGVAQSPRYKIIEKRQSVAFWCNPISGHATLYWYQQILGQGPKLLIQFQNNGVVDDSQLPKDRFSAERLKGVDSTLKIQPAKLEDSAVYLCASSVDRDYGYTFGSGTRLTVV.

The rearrangement links TRBV11-2 to TRBJ2-5; a possible D gene is TRBD2 (5 bases). The CDR3 contains 13 residues. The V end was cut by 3 bases, the J end by 4 bases, with 9 bases between. Germline V gene data show CDR1 as SGHAT and CDR2 as FQNNGV. The CDR3 loop is CASSFSRGETQYF. CDR3 nucleotide sequence: TGTGCCAGCAGCTTTTCACGGGGAGAGACCCAGTACTTC.

This chain links TRBV5-5 with TRBJ1-4, with D perhaps TRBD1 (5 bases). The germline V gene encodes CDR1 SGHKS and CDR2 YYEKEE (reference sequence). The CDR3 runs 14 residues. V lost 4 bases and J 8 bases, leaving 15 bases between the germline ends. The CDR3 region is CASSAGLGMEKLFF. In nucleotides, the CDR3 is TGTGCCAGCAGCGCGGGACTGGGGATGGAAAAACTGTTTTTT. Variable domain in full (rest from reference TRBV5-5 and TRBJ1-4): DAGVTQSPTHLIKTRGQQVTLRCSPISGHKSVSWYQQVLGQGPQFIFQYYEKEERGRGNFPDRFSARQFPNYSSELNVNALLLGDSALYLCASSAGLGMEKLFFGSGTQLSVL.

The rearrangement joins TRBV11-2 to TRBJ2-1, with TRBD1 matching 10 bases. The CDR3 spans 15 residues. V shed 5 bases and J 6 bases; nucleotides not matched to a gene: 7. Germline assignment: CDR1 SGHAT and CDR2 FQNNGV. CDR3 loop: CASSARRDRGNEQFF. As DNA, the CDR3 is TGTGCCAGCAGCGCAAGGCGGGACAGGGGCAATGAGCAGTTCTTC.

The chain recombines TRBV11-3 with TRBJ2-1; possibly TRBD1 or TRBD2 for D (5 bases each). Germline lookup yields CDR1 SGHNT and CDR2 YENEEA. The CDR3 consists of 15 residues. V shed 0 bases and J shed 7 bases, with 13 bases lying between them. CDR3 region: CASSLDPGTANEQFF. In nucleotides, the CDR3 is TGTGCCAGCAGCTTAGATCCCGGGACCGCAAATGAGCAGTTCTTC.

This chain joins TRBV28 and TRBJ2-5; TRBD1 is a possible D gene (5 bases). Germline V gene data show CDR1 as MDHEN and CDR2 as SYDVKM. V lost 6 bases to trimming and J lost 1 base, with 12 bases between them. CDR3 size: 14 residues. The CDR3 is CASSPAGFQETQYF. The DNA of the CDR3 is TGTGCCAGCAGCCCAGCAGGGTTCCAAGAGACCCAGTACTTC.

The chain carries TRBV19 and TRBJ1-5, with D perhaps matching TRBD1 (6 bases). The V gene's germline CDR1 is LNHDA and CDR2 SQIVND (reference sequence). The CDR3 runs to 14 residues. V was shortened by 5 bases and J by 2 bases, with 10 bases between the two germline ends. CDR3 residues: CASSWDTRNQPQHF. For the CDR3, the DNA is TGTGCCAGTAGTTGGGACACCCGCAATCAGCCCCAGCATTTT.

This sequence joins TRBV7-2 and TRBJ1-5, with a possible D match to TRBD1 (6 bases). V lost 1 base to trimming and J lost 7 bases, with 14 bases between them. This CDR3 spans 15 amino acids. Germline V gene lookup returns CDR1 SGHTA and CDR2 FQGNSA. CDR3 sequence: CASSLGGGYGQPQHF. DNA for the CDR3: TGTGCCAGCAGCTTAGGAGGGGGGTATGGGCAGCCCCAGCATTTT.

The chain employs TRBV18 and TRBJ2-3; D gene ambiguous. Germline V gives CDR1 KGHSH, CDR2 LQKENI. The CDR3 length is 14 residues. The V gene lost 4 bases and the J gene lost 0 bases, with 8 bases spanning the gap. For the CDR3, the DNA is TGTGCCAGCTCACGACTGACTAGCACAGATACGCAGTATTTT. Residues: CASSRLTSTDTQYF.

V and J are TRBV12-5 and TRBJ2-2; 16 bases are a match to TRBD2. Germline-derived CDR1 and CDR2 are LGHNT and FRNRAP. The CDR3 is 19 residues long. The J segment lost 1 base and the V segment lost 6 bases, leaving 8 bases of the junction unmatched. The CDR3 protein is CASGRGTSGRGRNTGELFF. The CDR3 DNA sequence: TGTGCTAGTGGCCGTGGGACTAGCGGGAGGGGACGGAACACCGGGGAGCTGTTTTTT.

The chain combines TRBV18 with TRBJ2-7; D gene unclear. V lost 0 bases, J lost 7 bases, and 16 bases lay in between. The CDR3 runs 15 residues. Germline-derived CDR1 and CDR2 are KGHSH and LQKENI. CDR3 nucleotide sequence: TGTGCCAGCTCACCACCTGCAAGTCCCATGTGGGAGCAGTACTTC. It is translated as CASSPPASPMWEQYF.

This sequence joins TRBV4-1 and TRBJ1-3; possible D gene TRBD1, 6 bases. The CDR3 has 19 residues. Germline values: CDR1 MGHRA, CDR2 YSYEKL. V was trimmed by 0 bases and J by 2 bases, leaving 20 bases between them. The CDR3 is CASSQDPQGLGATGNTIYF. The CDR3 coding sequence is TGCGCCAGCAGCCAAGATCCCCAGGGTTTGGGGGCGACTGGAAACACCATATATTTT.

The gene calls are TRBV27 and TRBJ1-2; D is unresolved. The V gene's germline CDR1 is MNHEY and CDR2 SMNVEV (reference sequence). The CDR3 totals 14 residues. V was pared by 4 bases and J by 4 bases, with 13 bases between. The CDR3 DNA reads TGTGCCAGCAGTTCACCGGGATCCTTCTATGGCTACACCTTC. As protein: CASSSPGSFYGYTF.

In the case of this clone: A read error may account for a junction end that differs from germline. The chain is built from TRBV2 and TRBJ2-7, with 12 bases matching TRBD2. The CDR3 is 13 amino acids. The germline CDR1 and CDR2 sequences are SNHLY and FYNNEI. The CDR3 sequence: CLSSSGRGYEQYF. CDR3 DNA: TGCCTTTCGTCTAGCGGGAGGGGCTACGAGCAGTACTTC.

This chain links TRBV28 with TRBJ2-3; 7 nucleotides agree with TRBD1. This CDR3 region has 16 residues. The trim removed 5 bases at V and 3 bases at J, leaving 11 bases unmatched. CDR1 is MDHEN, CDR2 SYDVKM, per germline. The CDR3 is CASSSYRGGFTDTQYF. The CDR3 nucleotides are TGTGCCAGCAGTAGCTACAGGGGCGGGTTTACAGATACGCAGTATTTT.

V is TRBV2 and J is TRBJ2-3; 10 bases line up with TRBD2. From germline, CDR1 is SNHLY and CDR2 FYNNEI. The CDR3 runs 20 residues. V lost 6 bases to trimming and J lost 4 bases; unmatched junction nucleotides: 22. The CDR3 sequence is CASSPGRGSGASGSPDTQYF. CDR3 DNA sequence: TGTGCCAGCAGCCCAGGGCGGGGCTCTGGGGCTAGCGGGAGTCCAGATACGCAGTATTTT.

This clone appeared a few times. The V and J genes are TRBV6-1 and TRBJ2-7; D gene ambiguous. Trimming removed 6 bases at V and 2 bases at J, with 11 bases between. Germline V CDR1 and CDR2: MNHNS, SASEGT. The CDR3 is made up of 13 amino acids. The CDR3 DNA is TGTGCCAGCAGCCCCACCCCCCCCTACGAGCAGTACTTC. Translating gives CASSPTPPYEQYF.

The table lists this clone with a count of one. This chain uses TRBV19 with TRBJ2-7, with D possibly matching TRBD2 (6 bases). The CDR3 has 15 amino acids. V was cut by 1 base and J by 3 bases, with 13 bases left in between. Germline V gives CDR1 LNHDA, CDR2 SQIVND (reference sequence). The CDR3 nucleotides are TGTGCCAGTAGTATAGCAGGCGGGACCTACTACGAGCAGTACTTC. This translates into CASSIAGGTYYEQYF. The variable domain in full, with the rest retrieved from reference TRBV19 and TRBJ2-7, is DGGITQSPKYLFRKEGQNVTLSCEQNLNHDAMYWYRQDPGQGLRLIYYSQIVNDFQKGDIAEGYSVSREKKESFPLTVTSAQKNPTAFYLCASSIAGGTYYEQYFGPGTRLTVT.